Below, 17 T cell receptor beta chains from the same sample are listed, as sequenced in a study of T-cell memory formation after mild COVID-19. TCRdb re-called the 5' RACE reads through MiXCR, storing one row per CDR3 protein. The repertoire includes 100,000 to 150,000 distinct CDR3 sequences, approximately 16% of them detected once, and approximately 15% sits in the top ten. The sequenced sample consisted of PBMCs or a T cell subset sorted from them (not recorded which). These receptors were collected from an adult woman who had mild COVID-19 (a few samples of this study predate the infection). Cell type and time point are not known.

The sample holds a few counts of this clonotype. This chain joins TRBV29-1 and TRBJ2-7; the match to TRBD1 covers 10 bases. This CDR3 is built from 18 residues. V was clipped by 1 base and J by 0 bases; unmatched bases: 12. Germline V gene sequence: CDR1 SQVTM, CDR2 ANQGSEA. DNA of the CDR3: TGCAGCGTTGAAGGTCTTAAGGACAGGGGGTACAACTCCTACGAGCAGTACTTC. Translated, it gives CSVEGLKDRGYNSYEQYF.

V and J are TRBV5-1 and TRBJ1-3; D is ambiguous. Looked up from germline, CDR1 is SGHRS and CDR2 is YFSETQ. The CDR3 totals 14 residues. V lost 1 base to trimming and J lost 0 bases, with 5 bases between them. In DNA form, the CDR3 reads TGCGCCAGCAGCTTGTGGGGCTCTGGAAACACCATATATTTT. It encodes CASSLWGSGNTIYF.

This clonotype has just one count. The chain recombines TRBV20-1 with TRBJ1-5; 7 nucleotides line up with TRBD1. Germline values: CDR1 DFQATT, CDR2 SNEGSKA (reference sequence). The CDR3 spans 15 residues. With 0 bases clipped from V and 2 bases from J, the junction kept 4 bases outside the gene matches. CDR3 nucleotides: TGCAGTGCTAGAGATACAGGGGCCGGCAATCAGCCCCAGCATTTT. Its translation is CSARDTGAGNQPQHF.

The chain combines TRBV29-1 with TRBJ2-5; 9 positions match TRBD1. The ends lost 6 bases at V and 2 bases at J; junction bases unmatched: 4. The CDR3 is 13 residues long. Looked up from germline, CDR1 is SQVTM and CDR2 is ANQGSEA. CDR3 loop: CSVRTGAQETQYF. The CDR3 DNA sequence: TGCAGCGTACGGACAGGGGCTCAAGAGACCCAGTACTTC.

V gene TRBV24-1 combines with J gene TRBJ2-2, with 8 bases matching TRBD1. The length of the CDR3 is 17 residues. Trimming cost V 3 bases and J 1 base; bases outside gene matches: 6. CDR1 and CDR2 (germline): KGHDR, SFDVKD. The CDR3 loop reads CATSDHYGTGNTGELFF. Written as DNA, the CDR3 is TGTGCCACCAGTGATCATTACGGGACAGGGAACACCGGGGAGCTGTTTTTT.

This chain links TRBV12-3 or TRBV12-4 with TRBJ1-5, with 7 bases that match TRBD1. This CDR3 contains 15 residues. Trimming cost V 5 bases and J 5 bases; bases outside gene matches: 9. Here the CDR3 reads CASSPPIDRDQPQHF. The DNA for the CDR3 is TGTGCCAGCAGTCCCCCCATAGACAGGGATCAGCCCCAGCATTTT.

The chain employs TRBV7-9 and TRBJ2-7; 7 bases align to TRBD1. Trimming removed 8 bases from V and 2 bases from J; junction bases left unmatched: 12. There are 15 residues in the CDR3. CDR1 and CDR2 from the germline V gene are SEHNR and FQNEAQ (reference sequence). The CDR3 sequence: CASEQDGTATYEQYF. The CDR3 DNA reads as TGTGCCAGCGAACAAGACGGGACAGCTACCTACGAGCAGTACTTC.

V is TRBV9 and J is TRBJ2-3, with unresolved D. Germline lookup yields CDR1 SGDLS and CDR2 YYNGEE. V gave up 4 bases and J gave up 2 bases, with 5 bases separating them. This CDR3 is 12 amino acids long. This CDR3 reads CASSYFTDTQYF. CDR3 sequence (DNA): TGTGCCAGCAGCTACTTCACAGATACGCAGTATTTT.

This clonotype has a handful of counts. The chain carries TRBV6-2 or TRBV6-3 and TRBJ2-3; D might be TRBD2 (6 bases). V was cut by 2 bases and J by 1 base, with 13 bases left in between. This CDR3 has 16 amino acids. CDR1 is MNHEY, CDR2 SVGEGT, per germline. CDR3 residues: CASSYTPGVGTDTQYF. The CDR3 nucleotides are TGTGCCAGCAGTTACACCCCGGGAGTCGGCACAGATACGCAGTATTTT.

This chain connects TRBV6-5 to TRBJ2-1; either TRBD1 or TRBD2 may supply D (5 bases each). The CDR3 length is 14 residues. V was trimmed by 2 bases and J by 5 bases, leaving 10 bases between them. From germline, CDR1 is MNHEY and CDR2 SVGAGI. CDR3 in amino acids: CASSYAGTNNEQFF. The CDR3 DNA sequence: TGTGCCAGCAGTTACGCTGGGACGAACAATGAGCAGTTCTTC.

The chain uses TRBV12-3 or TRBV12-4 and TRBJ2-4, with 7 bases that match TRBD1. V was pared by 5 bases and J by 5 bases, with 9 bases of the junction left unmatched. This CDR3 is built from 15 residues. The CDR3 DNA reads TGTGCCAGCAGTCCTACAGGGGTTTGGGAAAACATTCAGTACTTC. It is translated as CASSPTGVWENIQYF.

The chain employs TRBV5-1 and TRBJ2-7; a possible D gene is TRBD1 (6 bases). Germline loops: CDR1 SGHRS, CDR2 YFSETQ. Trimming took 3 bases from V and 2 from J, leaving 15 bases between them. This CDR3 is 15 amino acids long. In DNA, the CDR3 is TGCGCCAGCAGCTCTGCCAGGGGTGCCACCTACGAGCAGTACTTC. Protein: CASSSARGATYEQYF.

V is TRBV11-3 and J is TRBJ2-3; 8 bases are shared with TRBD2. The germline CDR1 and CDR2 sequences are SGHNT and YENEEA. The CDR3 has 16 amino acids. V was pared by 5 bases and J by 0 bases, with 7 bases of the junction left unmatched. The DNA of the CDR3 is TGTGCCAGCAGCCCACCACTAGCGGTGAGCACAGATACGCAGTATTTT. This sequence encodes CASSPPLAVSTDTQYF.

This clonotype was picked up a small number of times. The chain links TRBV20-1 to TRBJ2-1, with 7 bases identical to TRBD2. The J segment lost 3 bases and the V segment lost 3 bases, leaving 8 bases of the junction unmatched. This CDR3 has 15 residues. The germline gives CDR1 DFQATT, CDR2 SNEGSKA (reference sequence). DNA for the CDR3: TGCAGTGCTAGGCGGGCGGGAGCCATCTACAATGAGCAGTTCTTC. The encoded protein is CSARRAGAIYNEQFF.

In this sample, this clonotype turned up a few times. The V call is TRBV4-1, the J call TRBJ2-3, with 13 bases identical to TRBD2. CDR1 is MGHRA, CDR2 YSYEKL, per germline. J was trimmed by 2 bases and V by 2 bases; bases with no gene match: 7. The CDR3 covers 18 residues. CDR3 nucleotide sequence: TGCGCCAGCAGCCAACCCCCCGGACTAGCGGGAGTCACAGATACGCAGTATTTT. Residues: CASSQPPGLAGVTDTQYF.

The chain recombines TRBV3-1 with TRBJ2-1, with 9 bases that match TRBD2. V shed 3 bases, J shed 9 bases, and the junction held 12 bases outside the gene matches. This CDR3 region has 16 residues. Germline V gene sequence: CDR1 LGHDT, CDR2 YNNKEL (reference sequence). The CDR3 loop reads CASSQSSGGGAGEQFF. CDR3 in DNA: TGTGCCAGCAGCCAGTCCTCTGGCGGGGGGGCCGGTGAGCAGTTCTTC.

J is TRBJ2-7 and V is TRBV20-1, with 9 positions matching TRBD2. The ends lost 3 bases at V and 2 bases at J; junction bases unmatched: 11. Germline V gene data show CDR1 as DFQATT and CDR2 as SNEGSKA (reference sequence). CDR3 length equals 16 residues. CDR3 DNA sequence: TGCAGTGCTAGGTTAAGCGGGAGGAGGATAACCTACGAGCAGTACTTC. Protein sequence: CSARLSGRRITYEQYF.